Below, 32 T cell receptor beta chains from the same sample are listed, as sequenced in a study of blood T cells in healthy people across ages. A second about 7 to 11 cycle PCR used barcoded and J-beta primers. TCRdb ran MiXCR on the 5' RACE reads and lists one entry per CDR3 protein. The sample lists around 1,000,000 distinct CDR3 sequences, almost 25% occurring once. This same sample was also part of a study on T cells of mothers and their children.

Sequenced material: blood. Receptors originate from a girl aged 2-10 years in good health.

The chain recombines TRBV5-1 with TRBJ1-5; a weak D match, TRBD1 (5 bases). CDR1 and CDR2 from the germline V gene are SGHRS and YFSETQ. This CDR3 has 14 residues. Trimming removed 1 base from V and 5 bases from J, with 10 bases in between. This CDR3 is CASSLYGGDQPQHF. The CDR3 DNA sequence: TGCGCCAGCAGCTTGTATGGAGGGGATCAGCCCCAGCATTTT.

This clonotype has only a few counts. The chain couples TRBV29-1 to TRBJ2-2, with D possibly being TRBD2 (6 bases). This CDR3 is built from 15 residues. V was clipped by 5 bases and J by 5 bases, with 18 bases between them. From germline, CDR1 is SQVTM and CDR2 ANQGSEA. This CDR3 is CSVSLSLGGTGELFF. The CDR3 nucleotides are TGCAGCGTTTCCCTTTCCTTGGGGGGTACCGGGGAGCTGTTTTTT.

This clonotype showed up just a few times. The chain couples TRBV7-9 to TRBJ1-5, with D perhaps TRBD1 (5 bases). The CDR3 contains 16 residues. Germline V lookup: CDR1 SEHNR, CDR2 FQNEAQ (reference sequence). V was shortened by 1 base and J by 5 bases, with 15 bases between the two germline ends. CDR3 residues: CASSLVRRGGDQPQHF. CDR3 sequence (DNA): TGTGCCAGCAGCTTAGTACGGCGGGGGGGTGATCAGCCCCAGCATTTT. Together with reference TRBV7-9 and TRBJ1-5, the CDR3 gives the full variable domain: DTGVSQNPRHKITKRGQNVTFRCDPISEHNRLYWYRQTLGQGPEFLTYFQNEAQLEKSRLLSDRFSAERPKGSFSTLEIQRTEQGDSAMYLCASSLVRRGGDQPQHFGDGTRLSIL.

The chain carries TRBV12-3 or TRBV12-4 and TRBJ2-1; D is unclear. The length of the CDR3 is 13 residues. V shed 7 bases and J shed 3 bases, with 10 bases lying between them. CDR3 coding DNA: TGTGCCAGCAATGCGCCATACTACAATGAGCAGTTCTTC. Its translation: CASNAPYYNEQFF.

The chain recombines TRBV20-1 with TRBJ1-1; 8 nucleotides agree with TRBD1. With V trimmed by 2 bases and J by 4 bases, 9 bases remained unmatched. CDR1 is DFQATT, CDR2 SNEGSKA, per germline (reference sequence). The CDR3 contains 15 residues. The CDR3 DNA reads TGCAGTGCTAGAAAGGGCAGGGGGCTCGGCACTGAAGCTTTCTTT. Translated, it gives CSARKGRGLGTEAFF.

The CDR3, as DNA: TGCGCCAGCAGCCTCCCCGACAGGGAATATATGACCCAGTACTTC. This encodes CASSLPDREYMTQYF. The rearrangement links TRBV4-1 to TRBJ2-5; 7 positions agree with TRBD1. Germline CDR1 is MGHRA and CDR2 is YSYEKL. The CDR3 is 15 residues long. The junction had 12 bases not matched to a gene; V was cut back by 4 bases and J by 7 bases.

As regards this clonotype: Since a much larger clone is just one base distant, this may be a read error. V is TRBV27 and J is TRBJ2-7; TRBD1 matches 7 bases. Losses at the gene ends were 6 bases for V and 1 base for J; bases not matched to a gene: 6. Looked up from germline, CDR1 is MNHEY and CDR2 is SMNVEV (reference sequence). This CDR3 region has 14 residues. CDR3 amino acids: CASSLTGQSYEQYF. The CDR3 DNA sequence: TGTGCCAGCAGCTTAACGGGACAGTCCTACGAGCAGTACTTC.

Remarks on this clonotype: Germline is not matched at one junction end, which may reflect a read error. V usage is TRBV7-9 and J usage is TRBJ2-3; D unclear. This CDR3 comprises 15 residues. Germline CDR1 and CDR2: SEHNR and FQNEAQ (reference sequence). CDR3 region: CVSSSVLASPDTQYF. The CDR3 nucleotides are TGTGTCAGCAGCTCAGTCTTGGCGTCCCCAGATACGCAGTATTTT.

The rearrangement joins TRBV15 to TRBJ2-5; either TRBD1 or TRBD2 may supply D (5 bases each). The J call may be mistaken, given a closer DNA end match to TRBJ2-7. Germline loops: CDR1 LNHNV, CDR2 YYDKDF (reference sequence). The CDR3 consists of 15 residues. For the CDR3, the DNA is TGTGCCACCAGCAGGGGACCGAGACAAGCCTACGAGCAGTACTTC. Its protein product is CATSRGPRQAYEQYF.

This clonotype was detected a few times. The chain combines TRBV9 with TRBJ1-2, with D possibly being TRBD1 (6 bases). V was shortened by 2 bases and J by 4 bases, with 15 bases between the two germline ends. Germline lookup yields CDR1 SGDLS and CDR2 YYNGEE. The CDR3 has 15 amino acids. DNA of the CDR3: TGTGCCAGCAGCGTCGCTCCGCAGGGGAGCTATGGCTACACCTTC. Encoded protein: CASSVAPQGSYGYTF. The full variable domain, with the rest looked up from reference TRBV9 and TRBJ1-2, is DSGVTQTPKHLITATGQRVTLRCSPRSGDLSVYWYQQSLDQGLQFLIQYYNGEERAKGNILERFSAQQFPDLHSELNLSSLELGDSALYFCASSVAPQGSYGYTFGSGTRLTVV.

The CDR3: CSVDHSSYNEQFF. The CDR3, as DNA: TGCAGCGTTGACCATAGCTCCTACAATGAGCAGTTCTTC. The chain couples TRBV29-1 to TRBJ2-1, with D hard to call. From germline, CDR1 is SQVTM and CDR2 ANQGSEA. The CDR3 consists of 13 residues. V was trimmed by 3 bases and J by 0 bases, leaving 6 bases between them.

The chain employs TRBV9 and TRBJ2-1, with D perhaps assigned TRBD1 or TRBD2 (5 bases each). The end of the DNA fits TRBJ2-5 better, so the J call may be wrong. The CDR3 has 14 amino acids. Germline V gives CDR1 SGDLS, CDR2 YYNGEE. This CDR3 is CASSVSGTWETQYF. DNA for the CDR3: TGTGCCAGCAGCGTATCAGGGACCTGGGAGACCCAGTACTTC.

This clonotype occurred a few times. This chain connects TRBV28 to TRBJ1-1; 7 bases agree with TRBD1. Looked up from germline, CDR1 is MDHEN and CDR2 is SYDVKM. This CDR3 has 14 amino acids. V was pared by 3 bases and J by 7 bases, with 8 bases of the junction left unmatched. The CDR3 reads CASSLTGTAGEAFF. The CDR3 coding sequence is TGTGCCAGCAGTTTGACAGGGACCGCGGGTGAAGCTTTCTTT.

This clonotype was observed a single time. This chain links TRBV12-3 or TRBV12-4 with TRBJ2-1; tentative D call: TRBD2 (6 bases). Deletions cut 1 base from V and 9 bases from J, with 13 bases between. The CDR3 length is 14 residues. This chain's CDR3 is CASSLGGKGAEQFF. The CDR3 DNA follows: TGTGCCAGCAGTTTAGGCGGGAAGGGCGCTGAGCAGTTCTTC.

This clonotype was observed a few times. CDR3: CSARDPEATAVYTEAFF. CDR3 DNA sequence: TGCAGTGCTAGAGATCCGGAGGCCACAGCCGTCTACACTGAAGCTTTCTTT. The rearrangement links TRBV20-1 to TRBJ1-1; D gene uncertain. This CDR3 region has 17 residues. Trimming stripped 0 bases from V and 3 bases from J, with 20 bases between. Germline loops: CDR1 DFQATT, CDR2 SNEGSKA (reference sequence).

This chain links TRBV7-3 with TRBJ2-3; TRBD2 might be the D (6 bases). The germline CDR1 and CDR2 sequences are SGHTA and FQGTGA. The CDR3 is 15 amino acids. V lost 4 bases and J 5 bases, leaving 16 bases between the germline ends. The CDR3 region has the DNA TGTGCCAGCAGCTCGAGCGCGCGGGGTGTAGATACGCAGTATTTT. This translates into CASSSSARGVDTQYF.

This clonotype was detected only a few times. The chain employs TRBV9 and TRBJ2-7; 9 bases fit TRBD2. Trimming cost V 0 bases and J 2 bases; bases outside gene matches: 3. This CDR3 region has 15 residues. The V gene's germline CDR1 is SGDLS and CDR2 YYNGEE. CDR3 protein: CASSVETSGAYEQYF. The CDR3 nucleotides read TGTGCCAGCAGCGTAGAGACTAGCGGTGCCTACGAGCAGTACTTC.

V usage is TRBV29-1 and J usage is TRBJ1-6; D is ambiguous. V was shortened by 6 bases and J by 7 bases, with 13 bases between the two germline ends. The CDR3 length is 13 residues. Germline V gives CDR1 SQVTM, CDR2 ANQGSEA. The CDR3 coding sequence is TGCAGCGTGGCAAAAGATCAGAATTCACCCCTCCACTTT. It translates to CSVAKDQNSPLHF.

The CDR3 reads CASSRPGQGEAKNIQYF. CDR3 DNA sequence: TGTGCCAGCAGTCGACCGGGACAGGGGGAAGCCAAAAACATTCAGTACTTC. V gene TRBV6-2 or TRBV6-3 combines with J gene TRBJ2-4; 11 bases fit TRBD1. The CDR3 totals 17 residues. Germline CDR1 MNHEY, CDR2 SVGEGT. The V and J ends lost 5 bases and 0 bases, in that order; junction bases with no gene match: 6.

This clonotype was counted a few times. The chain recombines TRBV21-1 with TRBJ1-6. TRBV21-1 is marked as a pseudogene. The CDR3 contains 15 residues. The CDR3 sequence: CASSKGDSRESPLHF. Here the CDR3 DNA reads TGTGCCAGCAGCAAAGGCGACAGTCGGGAGTCACCCCTCCACTTT.

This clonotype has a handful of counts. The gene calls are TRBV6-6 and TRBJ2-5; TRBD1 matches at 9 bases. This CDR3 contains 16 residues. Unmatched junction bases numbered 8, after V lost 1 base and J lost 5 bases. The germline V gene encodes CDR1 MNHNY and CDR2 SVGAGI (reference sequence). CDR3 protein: CASSYFRTGVSETQYF. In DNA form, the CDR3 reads TGTGCCAGCAGTTACTTTAGGACAGGGGTGTCGGAGACCCAGTACTTC.

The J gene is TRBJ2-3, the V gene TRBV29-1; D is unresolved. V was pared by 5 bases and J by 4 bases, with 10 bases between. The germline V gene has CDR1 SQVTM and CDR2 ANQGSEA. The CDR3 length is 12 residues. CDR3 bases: TGCAGCGTTAGGGATGGGGCAGATACGCAGTATTTT. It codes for CSVRDGADTQYF.

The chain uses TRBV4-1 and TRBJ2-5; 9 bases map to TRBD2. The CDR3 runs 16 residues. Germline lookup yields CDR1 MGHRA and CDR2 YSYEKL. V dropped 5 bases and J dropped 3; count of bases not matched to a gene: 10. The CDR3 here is CASSELIAGAKETQYF. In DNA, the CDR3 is TGCGCCAGCAGCGAACTGATAGCGGGAGCGAAAGAGACCCAGTACTTC.

The CDR3 nucleotides read TGCAGTGCTACTGGGGGAGTGGGGGGCAATCAGCCCCAGCATTTT. This sequence encodes CSATGGVGGNQPQHF. The chain couples TRBV20-1 to TRBJ1-5; maybe TRBD1 (5 bases). Germline V CDR1 and CDR2: DFQATT, SNEGSKA (reference sequence). This CDR3 comprises 15 residues. Trimming cost V 4 bases and J 2 bases, with 15 bases left between them.

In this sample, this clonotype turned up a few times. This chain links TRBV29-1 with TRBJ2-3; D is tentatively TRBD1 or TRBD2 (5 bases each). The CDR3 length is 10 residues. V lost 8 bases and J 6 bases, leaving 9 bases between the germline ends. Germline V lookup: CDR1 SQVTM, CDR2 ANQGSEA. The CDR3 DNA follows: TGCAGCCTCGAGGGGGATACGCAGTATTTT. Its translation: CSLEGDTQYF.

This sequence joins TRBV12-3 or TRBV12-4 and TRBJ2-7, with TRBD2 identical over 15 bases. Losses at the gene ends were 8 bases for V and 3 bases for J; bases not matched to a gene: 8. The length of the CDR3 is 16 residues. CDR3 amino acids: CASWGTSGRPSYEQYF. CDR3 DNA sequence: TGTGCCAGCTGGGGGACTAGCGGGAGGCCAAGCTACGAGCAGTACTTC.

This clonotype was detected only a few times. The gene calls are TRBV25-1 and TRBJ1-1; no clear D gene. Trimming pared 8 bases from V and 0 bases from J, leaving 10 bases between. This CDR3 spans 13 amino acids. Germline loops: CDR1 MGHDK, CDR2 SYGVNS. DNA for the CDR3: TGTGCCAGCTCTAATGCGGTGAACACTGAAGCTTTCTTT. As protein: CASSNAVNTEAFF.

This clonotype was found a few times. In DNA form, the CDR3 reads TGTGCCAGCACCCAGGGAGCTAATTCACCCCTCCACTTT. Protein sequence: CASTQGANSPLHF. The chain couples TRBV7-9 to TRBJ1-6, with D tentatively TRBD1 (5 bases). The CDR3 extends over 13 amino acids. Germline V gene sequence: CDR1 SEHNR, CDR2 FQNEAQ (reference sequence). V lost 7 bases and J 6 bases, leaving 10 bases between the germline ends.

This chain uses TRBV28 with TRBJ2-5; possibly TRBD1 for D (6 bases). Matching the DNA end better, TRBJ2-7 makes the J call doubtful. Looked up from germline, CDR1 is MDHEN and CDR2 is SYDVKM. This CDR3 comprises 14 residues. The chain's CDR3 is CASGTHLAAYEQYF. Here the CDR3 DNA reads TGTGCCAGCGGGACACATCTCGCCGCCTACGAGCAGTACTTC.

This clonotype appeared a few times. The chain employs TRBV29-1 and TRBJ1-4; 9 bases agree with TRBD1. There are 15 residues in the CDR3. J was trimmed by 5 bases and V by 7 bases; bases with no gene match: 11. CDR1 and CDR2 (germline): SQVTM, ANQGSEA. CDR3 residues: CSALGTGQGNEKLFF. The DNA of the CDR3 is TGCAGCGCCCTGGGCACTGGACAGGGGAATGAAAAACTGTTTTTT.

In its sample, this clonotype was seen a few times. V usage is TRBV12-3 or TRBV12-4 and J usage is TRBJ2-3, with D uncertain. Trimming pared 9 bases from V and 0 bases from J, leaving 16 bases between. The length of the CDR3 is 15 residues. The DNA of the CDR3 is TGTGCCAGTATTACTGACGGCCCTAGCACAGATACGCAGTATTTT. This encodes CASITDGPSTDTQYF.

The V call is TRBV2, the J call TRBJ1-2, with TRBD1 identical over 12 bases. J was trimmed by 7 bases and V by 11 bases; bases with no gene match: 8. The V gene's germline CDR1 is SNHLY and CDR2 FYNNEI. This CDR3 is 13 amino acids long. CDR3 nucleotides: TGTGCCTCGTACGGGACAGGGGGCCCTGGCTACACCTTC. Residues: CASYGTGGPGYTF.